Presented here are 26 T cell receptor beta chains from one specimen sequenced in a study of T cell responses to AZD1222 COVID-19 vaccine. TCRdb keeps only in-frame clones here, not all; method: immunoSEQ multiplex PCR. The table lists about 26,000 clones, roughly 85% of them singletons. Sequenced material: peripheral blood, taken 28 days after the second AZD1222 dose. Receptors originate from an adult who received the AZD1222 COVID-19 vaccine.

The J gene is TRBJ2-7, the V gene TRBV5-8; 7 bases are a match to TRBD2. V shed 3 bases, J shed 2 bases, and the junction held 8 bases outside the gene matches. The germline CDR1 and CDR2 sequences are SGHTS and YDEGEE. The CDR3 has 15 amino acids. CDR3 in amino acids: CASSWGGTKTYEQYF. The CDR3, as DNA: TGTGCCAGCAGCTGGGGAGGGACGAAGACCTACGAGCAGTACTTC.

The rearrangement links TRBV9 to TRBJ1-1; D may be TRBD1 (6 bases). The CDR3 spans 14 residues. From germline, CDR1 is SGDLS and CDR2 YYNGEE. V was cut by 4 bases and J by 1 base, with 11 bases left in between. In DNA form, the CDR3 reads TGTGCCAGCAGCCCTAGGGGGGCGAACACTGAAGCTTTCTTT. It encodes CASSPRGANTEAFF.

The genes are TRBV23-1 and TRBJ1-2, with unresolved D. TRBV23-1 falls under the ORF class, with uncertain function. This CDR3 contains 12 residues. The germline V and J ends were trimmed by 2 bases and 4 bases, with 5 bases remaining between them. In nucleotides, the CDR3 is TGCGCCAGCAGTCAAGCGGGCTATGGCTACACCTTC. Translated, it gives CASSQAGYGYTF.

CDR3 coding DNA: TGCAGTGCTAGTACAGGGGCCTACGAGCAGTACTTC. Amino acids: CSASTGAYEQYF. This chain uses TRBV20-1 with TRBJ2-7; 7 positions match TRBD1. This CDR3 is built from 12 residues. Germline V lookup: CDR1 DFQATT, CDR2 SNEGSKA (reference sequence). Unmatched junction bases numbered 1, after V lost 3 bases and J lost 2 bases.

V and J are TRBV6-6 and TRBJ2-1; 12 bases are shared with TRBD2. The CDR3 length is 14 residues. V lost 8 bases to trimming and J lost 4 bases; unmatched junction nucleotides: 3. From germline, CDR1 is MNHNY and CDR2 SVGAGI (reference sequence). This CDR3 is CASHTSGGYNEQFF. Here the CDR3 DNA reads TGTGCCAGCCATACTAGCGGGGGGTACAATGAGCAGTTCTTC.

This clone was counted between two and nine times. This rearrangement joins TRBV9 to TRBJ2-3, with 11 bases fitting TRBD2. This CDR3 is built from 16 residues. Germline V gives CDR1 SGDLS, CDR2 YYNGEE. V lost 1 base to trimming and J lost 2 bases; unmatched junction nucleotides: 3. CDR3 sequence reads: CASSVRGLAVTDTQYF. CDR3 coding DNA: TGTGCCAGCAGCGTACGGGGACTAGCGGTCACAGATACGCAGTATTTT.

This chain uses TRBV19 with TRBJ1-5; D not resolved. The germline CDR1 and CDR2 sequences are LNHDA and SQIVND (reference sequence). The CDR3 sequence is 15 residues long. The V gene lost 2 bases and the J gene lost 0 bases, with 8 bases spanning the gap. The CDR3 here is CASSITPYSNQPQHF. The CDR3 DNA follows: TGTGCCAGTAGTATAACACCTTATAGCAATCAGCCCCAGCATTTT.

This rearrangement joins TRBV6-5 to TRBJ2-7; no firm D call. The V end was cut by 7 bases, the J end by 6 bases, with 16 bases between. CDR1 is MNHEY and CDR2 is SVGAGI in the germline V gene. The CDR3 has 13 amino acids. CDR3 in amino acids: CASTPSRLGEQYF. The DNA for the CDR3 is TGTGCCAGCACCCCCTCTCGGCTGGGCGAGCAGTACTTC.

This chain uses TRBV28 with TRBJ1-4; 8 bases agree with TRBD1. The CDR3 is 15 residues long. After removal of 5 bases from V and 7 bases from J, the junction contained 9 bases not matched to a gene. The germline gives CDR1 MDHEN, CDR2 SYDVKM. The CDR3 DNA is TGTGCCAGCAGTGCATCCGGGACAGGAGGTGAAAAACTGTTTTTT. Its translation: CASSASGTGGEKLFF.

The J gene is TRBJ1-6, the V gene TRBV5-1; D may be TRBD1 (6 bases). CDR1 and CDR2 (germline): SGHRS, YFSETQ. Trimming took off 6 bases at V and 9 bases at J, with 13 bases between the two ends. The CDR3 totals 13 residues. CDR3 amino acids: CASTRQEGSPLHF. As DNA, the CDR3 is TGCGCCAGCACCCGACAGGAGGGTTCACCCCTCCACTTT.

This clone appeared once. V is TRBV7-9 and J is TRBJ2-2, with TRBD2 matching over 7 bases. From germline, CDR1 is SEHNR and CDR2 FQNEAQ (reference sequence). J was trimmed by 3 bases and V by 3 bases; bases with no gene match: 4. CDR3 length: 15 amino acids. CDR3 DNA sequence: TGTGCCAGCAGCTTTCCTAGCGGCTACACCGGGGAGCTGTTTTTT. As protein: CASSFPSGYTGELFF.

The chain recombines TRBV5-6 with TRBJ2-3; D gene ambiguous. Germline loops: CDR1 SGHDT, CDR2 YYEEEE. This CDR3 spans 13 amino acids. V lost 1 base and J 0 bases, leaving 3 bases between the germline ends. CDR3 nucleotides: TGTGCCAGCAGCTTGTTAAGCACAGATACGCAGTATTTT. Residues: CASSLLSTDTQYF.

CDR3 bases: TGCGCCAGCAGTGAGTCCTACGGATACGAGCAGTACTTC. It yields the protein CASSESYGYEQYF. This chain joins TRBV10-1 and TRBJ2-7; D ambiguous. Looked up from germline, CDR1 is WNHNN and CDR2 is SYGVQD (reference sequence). Trimming stripped 0 bases from V and 4 bases from J, with 7 bases between. The CDR3 totals 13 residues.

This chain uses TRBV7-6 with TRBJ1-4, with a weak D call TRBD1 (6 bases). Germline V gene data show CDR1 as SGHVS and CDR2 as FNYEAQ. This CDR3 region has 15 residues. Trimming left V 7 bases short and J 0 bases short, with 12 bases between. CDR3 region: CASKRGGTTNEKLFF. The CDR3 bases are TGTGCCAGCAAGAGGGGGGGGACAACTAATGAAAAACTGTTTTTT.

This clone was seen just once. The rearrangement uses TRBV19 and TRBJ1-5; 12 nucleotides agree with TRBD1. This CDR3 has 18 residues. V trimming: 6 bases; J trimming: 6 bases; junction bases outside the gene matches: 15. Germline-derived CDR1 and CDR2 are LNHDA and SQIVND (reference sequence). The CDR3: CASRLSPGQGARAQPQHF. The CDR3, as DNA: TGTGCCAGTAGACTATCTCCGGGACAGGGGGCACGGGCTCAGCCCCAGCATTTT.

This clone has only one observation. CDR3 in DNA: TGTGCCAGCAGCCCGGAAGGACAGGGCACCGGGGAGCTGTTTTTT. Protein product: CASSPEGQGTGELFF. The chain uses TRBV7-9 and TRBJ2-2; TRBD1 matches 8 bases. J was trimmed by 4 bases and V by 5 bases; bases with no gene match: 6. The CDR3 is 15 amino acids. Per germline, CDR1 SEHNR and CDR2 FQNEAQ (reference sequence).

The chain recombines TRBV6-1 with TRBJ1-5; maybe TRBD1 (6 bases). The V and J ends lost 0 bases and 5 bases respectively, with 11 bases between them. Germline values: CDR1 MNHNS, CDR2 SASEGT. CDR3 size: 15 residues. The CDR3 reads CASSEAGASHQPQHF. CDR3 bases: TGTGCCAGCAGTGAAGCGGGGGCGAGTCATCAGCCCCAGCATTTT.

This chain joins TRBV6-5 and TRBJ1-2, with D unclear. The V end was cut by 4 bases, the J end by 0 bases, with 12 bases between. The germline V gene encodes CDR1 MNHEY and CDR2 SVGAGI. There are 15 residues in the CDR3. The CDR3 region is CASSSFSPPNYGYTF. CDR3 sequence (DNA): TGTGCCAGCAGTTCCTTTTCGCCCCCTAACTATGGCTACACCTTC.

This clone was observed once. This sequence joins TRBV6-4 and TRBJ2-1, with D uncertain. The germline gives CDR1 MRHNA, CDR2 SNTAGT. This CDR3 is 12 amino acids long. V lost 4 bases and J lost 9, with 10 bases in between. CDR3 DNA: TGTGCCAGCAGTGTTGGGATAGGTGAGCAGTTCTTC. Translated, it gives CASSVGIGEQFF.

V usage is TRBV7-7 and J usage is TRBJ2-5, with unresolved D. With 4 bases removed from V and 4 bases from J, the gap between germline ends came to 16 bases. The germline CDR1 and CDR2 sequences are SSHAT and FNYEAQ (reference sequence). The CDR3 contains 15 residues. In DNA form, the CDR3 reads TGTGCCAGCAGCTCCAGCCGCGAGTTGCGAGAGACCCAGTACTTC. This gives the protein CASSSSRELRETQYF.

CDR3 loop: CASSPSQASGERETQYF. CDR3 sequence (DNA): TGTGCCAGCTCACCAAGTCAGGCTAGCGGGGAACGGGAGACCCAGTACTTC. V is TRBV18 and J is TRBJ2-5; 9 bases map to TRBD2. V lost 2 bases, J lost 5 bases, and 12 bases stayed unmatched. From germline, CDR1 is KGHSH and CDR2 LQKENI. The CDR3 covers 17 residues. The variable domain in full, completed from reference TRBV18 and TRBJ2-5, reads NAGVMQNPRHLVRRRGQEARLRCSPMKGHSHVYWYRQLPEEGLKFMVYLQKENIIDESGMPKERFSAEFPKEGPSILRIQQVVRGDSAAYFCASSPSQASGERETQYFGPGTRLLVL.

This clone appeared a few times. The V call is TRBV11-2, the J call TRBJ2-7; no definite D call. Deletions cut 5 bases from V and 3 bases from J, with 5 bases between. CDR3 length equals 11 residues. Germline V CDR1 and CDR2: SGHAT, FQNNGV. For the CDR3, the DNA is TGTGCCAGCAGCCCCGGCTACGAGCAGTACTTC. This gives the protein CASSPGYEQYF.

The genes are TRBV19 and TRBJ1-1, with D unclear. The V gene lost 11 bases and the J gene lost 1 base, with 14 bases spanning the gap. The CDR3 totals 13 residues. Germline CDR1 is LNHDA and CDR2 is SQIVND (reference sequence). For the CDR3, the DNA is TGTGCCTCTCAGACAAGCCCGAACACTGAAGCTTTCTTT. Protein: CASQTSPNTEAFF.

The CDR3 DNA reads as TGTGCCAGCAGTACTAGCGGGGCATACAATGAGCAGTTCTTC. It is translated as CASSTSGAYNEQFF. V gene TRBV28 combines with J gene TRBJ2-1; 10 positions agree with TRBD2. In germline, CDR1 is MDHEN, CDR2 SYDVKM. V was clipped by 5 bases and J by 4 bases; unmatched bases: 2. This CDR3 has 14 amino acids.

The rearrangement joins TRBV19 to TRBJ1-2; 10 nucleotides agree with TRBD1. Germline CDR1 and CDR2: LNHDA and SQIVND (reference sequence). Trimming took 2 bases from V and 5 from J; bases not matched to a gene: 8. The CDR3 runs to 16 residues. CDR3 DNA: TGTGCCAGTAGTATAAGGAGACAGGGGGCTGGATATGGCTACACCTTC. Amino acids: CASSIRRQGAGYGYTF.

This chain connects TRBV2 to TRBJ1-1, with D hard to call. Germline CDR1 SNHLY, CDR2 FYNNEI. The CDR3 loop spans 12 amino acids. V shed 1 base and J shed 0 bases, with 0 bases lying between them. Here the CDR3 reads CASSEVNTEAFF. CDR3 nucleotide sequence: TGTGCCAGCAGTGAAGTGAACACTGAAGCTTTCTTT. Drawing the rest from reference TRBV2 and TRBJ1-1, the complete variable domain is EPEVTQTPSHQVTQMGQEVILRCVPISNHLYFYWYRQILGQKVEFLVSFYNNEISEKSEIFDDQFSVERPDGSNFTLKIRSTKLEDSAMYFCASSEVNTEAFFGQGTRLTVV.